One and the same sample provided the 27 T cell receptor beta chains below, sequenced in a study of identical twins. TCRdb passed the 5' RACE reads through MiXCR, listing each CDR3 protein once. This table has 300,000 to 400,000 distinct CDR3 sequences, approximately 8.7% appearing once. Material for sequencing was naive T cells sorted from blood. Every receptor here comes from a woman in her fifties or sixties in good health.

V is TRBV12-3 or TRBV12-4 and J is TRBJ2-1; 7 positions agree with TRBD2. V shed 4 bases, J shed 7 bases, and the junction held 7 bases outside the gene matches. CDR3 length: 14 residues. The CDR3 nucleotides are TGTGCCAGCAGTTGGGAGGGCCCACGAAATGAGCAGTTCTTC. This encodes CASSWEGPRNEQFF.

This clonotype was picked up a small number of times. The CDR3 DNA reads TGTGCCAGCAGCAACTACGGACGCACAGATACGCAGTATTTT. Translated: CASSNYGRTDTQYF. The chain has TRBV13 and TRBJ2-3; D is undetermined. There are 14 residues in the CDR3. The V end was cut by 5 bases, the J end by 1 base, with 10 bases between. From germline, CDR1 is PRHDT and CDR2 FYEKMQ (reference sequence). The full variable domain, rest sourced from reference TRBV13 and TRBJ2-3, is AAGVIQSPRHLIKEKRETATLKCYPIPRHDTVYWYQQGPGQDPQFLISFYEKMQSDKGSIPDRFSAQQFSDYHSELNMSSLELGDSALYFCASSNYGRTDTQYFGPGTRLTVL.

This clonotype occurred a few times. The rearrangement links TRBV6-5 to TRBJ1-1; D remains ambiguous. Between the trimmed V and J ends, which lost 7 bases and 1 base, there was a span of 10 bases. CDR3 length: 13 amino acids. CDR1 and CDR2 (germline): MNHEY, SVGAGI. CDR3 bases: TGTGCCAGCATGGTTTCTTGGAACACTGAAGCTTTCTTT. Translated, it gives CASMVSWNTEAFF.

This clonotype was seen many times. The chain employs TRBV2 and TRBJ1-5; 7 bases are shared with TRBD1. V was pared by 6 bases and J by 5 bases, with 4 bases of the junction left unmatched. The length of the CDR3 is 13 residues. CDR1 and CDR2 (germline): SNHLY, FYNNEI. The CDR3 sequence is CASSGDSYQPQHF. As DNA, the CDR3 is TGTGCCAGCAGCGGGGACAGCTATCAGCCCCAGCATTTT.

V usage is TRBV20-1 and J usage is TRBJ2-3; TRBD2 might be the D (6 bases). In germline, CDR1 is DFQATT, CDR2 SNEGSKA (reference sequence). The V end was cut by 6 bases, the J end by 4 bases, with 14 bases between. The CDR3 totals 13 residues. DNA for the CDR3: TGCAGTGCAGGCGGGATTGGGTCAGATACGCAGTATTTT. Encoded protein: CSAGGIGSDTQYF.

This clonotype was seen more than once but under ten times. The rearrangement uses TRBV2 and TRBJ2-5; the D is unclear. V was trimmed by 3 bases and J by 5 bases, leaving 13 bases between them. Germline CDR1 and CDR2: SNHLY and FYNNEI. The CDR3 has 14 residues. Here the CDR3 DNA reads TGTGCCAGCAGTGAGAGCCGAGGTCGTGAGACCCAGTACTTC. Protein: CASSESRGRETQYF.

This clonotype was seen ten or more times. The chain employs TRBV5-1 and TRBJ2-3, with 8 positions matching TRBD1. V gave up 0 bases and J gave up 4 bases; unmatched junction bases: 16. The germline V gene encodes CDR1 SGHRS and CDR2 YFSETQ. The CDR3 is 19 residues long. The chain's CDR3 is CASSLGQGAQGWFPDTQYF. The CDR3 nucleotides are TGCGCCAGCAGCTTGGGGCAGGGGGCGCAAGGCTGGTTCCCAGATACGCAGTATTTT.

This clonotype was detected ten times or more. The chain carries TRBV3-1 and TRBJ2-3, with D unresolved. V lost 1 base to trimming and J lost 0 bases, with 8 bases between them. CDR3 size: 15 residues. Germline lookup yields CDR1 LGHDT and CDR2 YNNKEL (reference sequence). The CDR3 coding sequence is TGTGCCAGCAGCCAAGGGGTCACTAGCACAGATACGCAGTATTTT. Protein sequence: CASSQGVTSTDTQYF.

This clonotype has more than one count but fewer than ten. The chain carries TRBV7-8 and TRBJ2-3; TRBD1 agrees at 7 bases. The V gene end was trimmed by 7 bases and the J gene end by 3 bases; junction bases not matched to a gene: 13. This CDR3 comprises 16 residues. The V gene's germline CDR1 is SGHVS and CDR2 FQNEAQ. CDR3 amino acids: CASNPARGRLTDTQYF. The CDR3 DNA is TGTGCCAGCAACCCAGCTAGGGGGCGTTTAACAGATACGCAGTATTTT. Supplemented by reference TRBV7-8 and TRBJ2-3, the full variable domain reads GAGVSQSPRYKVAKRGQDVALRCDPISGHVSLFWYQQALGQGPEFLTYFQNEAQLDKSGLPSDRFFAERPEGSVSTLKIQRTQQEDSAVYLCASNPARGRLTDTQYFGPGTRLTVL.

The rearrangement links TRBV5-1 to TRBJ2-1; D may be TRBD1 or TRBD2 (5 bases each). The CDR3 runs to 14 residues. V was pared by 0 bases and J by 5 bases, with 9 bases between. Germline CDR1 is SGHRS and CDR2 is YFSETQ. Written as DNA, the CDR3 is TGCGCCAGCAGCTTGGCGGGGCCCCACAATGAGCAGTTCTTC. Translated, it gives CASSLAGPHNEQFF.

This clonotype was detected only a few times. This chain joins TRBV12-3 or TRBV12-4 and TRBJ2-1; D is uncertain. Between the trimmed V and J ends, which lost 6 bases and 8 bases, there was a span of 17 bases. The CDR3 has 14 amino acids. Written as DNA, the CDR3 is TGTGCCAGCAGCCCTGGACCTACATTGCATGAGCAGTTCTTC. This encodes CASSPGPTLHEQFF.

This clonotype was found a few times. The rearrangement joins TRBV5-1 to TRBJ1-1; a possible D gene is TRBD1 (6 bases). Deletions cut 0 bases from V and 0 bases from J, with 12 bases between. The CDR3 consists of 16 residues. Germline CDR1 and CDR2: SGHRS and YFSETQ. The CDR3 region has the DNA TGCGCCAGCAGCTTGGTAGGAGGACAGCTGAACACTGAAGCTTTCTTT. Amino acid sequence: CASSLVGGQLNTEAFF.

The chain joins TRBV15 to TRBJ2-3; D is ambiguous. This CDR3 region has 11 residues. Between the trimmed V and J ends, which lost 9 bases and 6 bases, there was a span of 10 bases. CDR1 and CDR2 from the germline V gene are LNHNV and YYDKDF (reference sequence). Written as DNA, the CDR3 is TGTGCCACTACGCGTGGCGATACGCAGTATTTT. Its translation: CATTRGDTQYF.

The chain couples TRBV6-4 to TRBJ2-1, with a possible D match to TRBD2 (5 bases). The germline CDR1 and CDR2 sequences are MRHNA and SNTAGT. The V end was cut by 5 bases, the J end by 6 bases, with 14 bases between. There are 14 residues in the CDR3. In nucleotides, the CDR3 is TGTGCCAGCAGTCGGGGTAGCAAGGTCAATGAGCAGTTCTTC. Translating it yields CASSRGSKVNEQFF.

This clonotype was seen a few times. The rearrangement links TRBV3-1 to TRBJ2-3; no clear D. V dropped 2 bases and J dropped 0 bases, with 9 bases sitting between them. CDR1 LGHDT and CDR2 YNNKEL come from the germline V gene (reference sequence). The CDR3 loop spans 15 amino acids. The CDR3 bases are TGTGCCAGCAGCCAAATGACGGGTAGCACAGATACGCAGTATTTT. This codes for CASSQMTGSTDTQYF.

The chain is built from TRBV10-3 and TRBJ2-7; 7 nucleotides align to TRBD2. CDR1 and CDR2 from the germline V gene are ENHRY and SYGVKD. This CDR3 region has 13 residues. V was pared by 10 bases and J by 6 bases, with 12 bases of the junction left unmatched. CDR3 DNA sequence: TGTGCCACCCTGTTTGGTCCGGGGGGCGAGCAGTACGTC. Its protein product is CATLFGPGGEQYV.

This clonotype was found many times. This sequence joins TRBV27 and TRBJ2-3, with a tentative D call TRBD2 (6 bases). The germline V gene has CDR1 MNHEY and CDR2 SMNVEV (reference sequence). Between the trimmed V and J ends, which lost 6 bases and 3 bases, there was a span of 16 bases. This CDR3 is 15 amino acids long. The CDR3 coding sequence is TGTGCCAGCAGGGGGTCGGGACTTCCTACAGATACGCAGTATTTT. Translated, it gives CASRGSGLPTDTQYF.

This clonotype was picked up a small number of times. The chain couples TRBV20-1 to TRBJ2-5; 7 bases align to TRBD2. The V and J ends lost 5 bases and 4 bases, in that order; junction bases with no gene match: 13. Per germline, CDR1 DFQATT and CDR2 SNEGSKA (reference sequence). The CDR3 consists of 15 residues. CDR3 in DNA: TGCAGTGCTGCCCCTTTGGCGGGAGTCGGAGAGACCCAGTACTTC. Translated, it gives CSAAPLAGVGETQYF.

This clonotype was seen many times. The rearrangement links TRBV19 to TRBJ2-1; a possible D gene is TRBD2 (5 bases). CDR1 is LNHDA, CDR2 SQIVND, per germline (reference sequence). CDR3 length equals 14 residues. Trimming stripped 9 bases from V and 0 bases from J, with 12 bases between. CDR3 protein: CASKDYSSYNEQFF. The CDR3, as DNA: TGTGCCAGCAAAGACTACAGCTCCTACAATGAGCAGTTCTTC.

This chain connects TRBV3-1 to TRBJ1-5; no clear D. The CDR3 length is 14 residues. Trimming took 2 bases from V and 7 from J, leaving 12 bases between them. Per germline, CDR1 LGHDT and CDR2 YNNKEL (reference sequence). The CDR3 region is CASSQRGKAQPQHF. The CDR3, as DNA: TGTGCCAGCAGCCAACGGGGAAAAGCCCAGCCCCAGCATTTT. Looking up the rest from reference TRBV3-1 and TRBJ1-5 gives the full variable domain: DTAVSQTPKYLVTQMGNDKSIKCEQNLGHDTMYWYKQDSKKFLKIMFSYNNKELIINETVPNRFSPKSPDKAHLNLHINSLELGDSAVYFCASSQRGKAQPQHFGDGTRLSIL.

This clonotype was observed many times. The V and J genes are TRBV7-8 and TRBJ2-3, with D possibly being TRBD1 or TRBD2 (7 bases each). The CDR3 consists of 15 residues. Trimming took 8 bases from V and 1 from J, leaving 16 bases between them. Per the germline V gene, CDR1 is SGHVS and CDR2 is FQNEAQ. CDR3 in amino acids: CASSRGGGGTDTQYF. CDR3 nucleotides: TGTGCCAGCTCCAGGGGGGGGGGTGGCACAGATACGCAGTATTTT.

This clonotype was seen a few times. The chain couples TRBV9 to TRBJ2-1; 8 positions match TRBD2. The ends lost 0 bases at V and 10 bases at J; junction bases unmatched: 6. Germline CDR1 SGDLS, CDR2 YYNGEE. This CDR3 has 14 amino acids. CDR3 loop: CASSVEGVAGEQFF. The DNA for the CDR3 is TGTGCCAGCAGCGTAGAGGGAGTAGCGGGAGAGCAGTTCTTC.

Ten or more counts support this clonotype. The chain recombines TRBV29-1 with TRBJ2-7; TRBD2 matches 13 bases. The CDR3 has 14 amino acids. J lost 7 bases, V lost 5 bases, and 8 bases had no gene match. Germline CDR1 SQVTM, CDR2 ANQGSEA. This CDR3 is CSVQTSGRTGEQYV. CDR3 nucleotide sequence: TGCAGCGTTCAGACTAGCGGGAGGACTGGTGAGCAGTACGTC.

This clonotype was seen at least ten times. V is TRBV12-3 or TRBV12-4 and J is TRBJ1-3; no reliable D call. The CDR3 is made up of 12 amino acids. V was clipped by 7 bases and J by 0 bases, with 4 bases between them. The CDR3 coding sequence is TGTGCCAGCAAATTCTCTGGAAACACCATATATTTT. Residues: CASKFSGNTIYF.

The chain combines TRBV6-1 with TRBJ2-7; TRBD2 matches at 8 bases. The CDR3 has 13 residues. Germline V gene sequence: CDR1 MNHNS, CDR2 SASEGT. With 3 bases clipped from V and 11 bases from J, the junction kept 9 bases outside the gene matches. CDR3 DNA sequence: TGTGCCAGCAGTGACACAGGCGGGAGGCACGAGTACTTC. It yields the protein CASSDTGGRHEYF.

In this sample, this clonotype turned up many times. The chain has TRBV29-1 and TRBJ2-5; a weak D match, TRBD1 (7 bases). Germline assignment: CDR1 SQVTM and CDR2 ANQGSEA. V lost 4 bases, J lost 5 bases, and 23 bases lay in between. This CDR3 spans 16 amino acids. Here the CDR3 reads CSVAGLLASRGETQYF. The DNA for the CDR3 is TGCAGCGTTGCGGGACTTCTAGCGTCCAGGGGGGAGACCCAGTACTTC.

This clonotype was seen a few times. The chain couples TRBV20-1 to TRBJ2-2; unclear D gene. V gave up 0 bases and J gave up 5 bases, with 22 bases separating them. The CDR3 contains 18 residues. Germline V gives CDR1 DFQATT, CDR2 SNEGSKA (reference sequence). The CDR3 bases are TGCAGTGCTAGAGAGGGAATGCTGGGAAATCAGTGGACCGGGGAGCTGTTTTTT. As protein: CSAREGMLGNQWTGELFF.